A selection of T cell receptor beta chains follows, all from one sample in a study of human T cells and chemical hapten exposure. Via MiXCR, TCRdb re-called the RACE reads, giving one row per CDR3 protein. This table has about 97,000 distinct CDR3 sequences, 27% appearing once. Sample: whole blood, taken in connection with sensitization to the hapten diphenylcyclopropenone (DPC). These receptors all come from a man in his forties with alopecia areata. Some clones in this sample may be carry-over from other donors' samples. Each CDR3 is given with its conserved first and last residue. Fields, in order: J gene, D gene, clone size, V gene, CDR3 protein, CDR3 DNA. A D gene is named only where the DNA matches it firmly. Clone sizes are given selectively: once, few, many, or a class where the clone is expanded.

TRBJ1-5 . few TRBV3-1 CASSTSRSNQPQHF TGTGCCAGCAGCACCTCGCGTAGCAATCAGCCCCAGCATTTT
TRBJ2-3 . . TRBV24-1 CATQGLGDTQYF TGTGCCACCCAGGGACTTGGAGATACGCAGTATTTT
TRBJ2-7 . . TRBV3-1 CASSQGGEQYF TGTGCCAGCAGCCAAGGAGGCGAGCAGTACTTC
TRBJ2-1 TRBD2 few TRBV24-1 CATSGSGGGNEQFF TGTGCCACCAGTGGGAGCGGGGGAGGGAATGAGCAGTTCTTC
TRBJ1-6 TRBD1 few TRBV9 CASSPTTGSSYNSPLHF TGTGCCAGCAGCCCCACGACAGGGAGCTCCTATAATTCACCCCTCCACTTT
TRBJ2-1 TRBD2 few TRBV12-3/TRBV12-4 CASSPPGLADEQFF TGTGCCAGCAGCCCTCCGGGACTAGCCGATGAGCAGTTCTTC
TRBJ1-1 . . TRBV27 CASSLSRDKNTEAFF TGTGCCAGCAGTTTATCAAGGGACAAGAACACTGAAGCTTTCTTT
TRBJ2-7 . . TRBV29-1 CSARTGTYEQYF TGCAGCGCCCGGACGGGTACCTACGAGCAGTACTTC
TRBJ2-7 . . TRBV12-3/TRBV12-4 CASSFTSPGGEQYF TGTGCCAGCAGTTTTACGAGCCCCGGGGGCGAGCAGTACTTC
TRBJ1-4 . . TRBV12-3/TRBV12-4 CASSLSGAGEKLFF TGTGCCAGCAGTTTATCCGGGGCTGGTGAAAAACTGTTTTTT
TRBJ2-2 TRBD2 few TRBV4-1 CASSQDRGLAGGPDTGELFF TGCGCCAGCAGCCAAGATCGGGGACTAGCGGGAGGGCCGGACACCGGGGAGCTGTTTTTT
TRBJ2-3 . few TRBV7-9 CASSSPYGSTDTQYF TGTGCCAGCAGCTCCCCCTATGGAAGCACAGATACGCAGTATTTT
TRBJ2-2 . few TRBV20-1 CSAQVDTGELFF TGCAGTGCTCAAGTGGACACCGGGGAGCTGTTTTTT